Described below is a single T cell receptor (beta chain) sequence and its context. The antigen is undetermined. The assay was immunoSEQ multiplex PCR, and TCRdb's table has in-frame clones only and misses some. The table has 150,000 to 200,000 clones, approximately 92% seen once. The sample comes from a study of T cell responses to AZD1222 COVID-19 vaccine. V lost 2 bases and J lost 6, with 10 bases in between. The CDR3 runs 13 residues. Germline values: CDR1 SGHTA, CDR2 FQGNSA. Study observations and caveats: Researchers took repertoire samples only after the peak T cell response had come. Baseline serostatus was positive in only a handful of AZD1222 recipients. Donors in the cohort were predominantly white British and more often female, and clonal diversity was possibly underestimated. Increased Spike-specific TCR breadth and depth were observed after two AZD1222 doses.

The receptor was isolated from an adult in good health. The chain joins TRBV7-2 to TRBJ1-2; D gene unclear. The sequencing used peripheral blood, collected on day 0 of AZD1222 vaccination. Written as DNA, the CDR3 is TGTGCCAGCAGCTTAAGGGCGTGGGATGGCTACACCTTC. This gives the protein CASSLRAWDGYTF.